This T cell receptor beta chain was profiled in a study of blood T cells in healthy people across ages. Through a sample-barcoded 5' primer and a J-beta primer mix, a second PCR was run for roughly 7 to 11 cycles. Each of the samples gave a minimum of 2.5 million paired-end reads that contained CDR3. MiXCR was run by TCRdb on the 5' RACE reads, yielding one entry per CDR3 protein. The sample holds approximately 1,100,000 distinct CDR3 sequences, 35% to 50% seen once. Per sample, a minimum of 6 million PBMCs were isolated. Germline V gene sequence: CDR1 LGHDT, CDR2 YNNKEL (reference sequence). The CDR3 runs to 18 residues. V gave up 4 bases and J gave up 0 bases; unmatched junction bases: 6.

The sample comprised blood. The TCR comes from a woman aged 55-69 years in good health. V and J are TRBV3-1 and TRBJ2-3; 14 positions agree with TRBD2. The CDR3 region has the DNA TGTGCCAGCAGCCCCGGGACTAGCGGGAGATGGAGCACAGATACGCAGTATTTT. Protein sequence: CASSPGTSGRWSTDTQYF.